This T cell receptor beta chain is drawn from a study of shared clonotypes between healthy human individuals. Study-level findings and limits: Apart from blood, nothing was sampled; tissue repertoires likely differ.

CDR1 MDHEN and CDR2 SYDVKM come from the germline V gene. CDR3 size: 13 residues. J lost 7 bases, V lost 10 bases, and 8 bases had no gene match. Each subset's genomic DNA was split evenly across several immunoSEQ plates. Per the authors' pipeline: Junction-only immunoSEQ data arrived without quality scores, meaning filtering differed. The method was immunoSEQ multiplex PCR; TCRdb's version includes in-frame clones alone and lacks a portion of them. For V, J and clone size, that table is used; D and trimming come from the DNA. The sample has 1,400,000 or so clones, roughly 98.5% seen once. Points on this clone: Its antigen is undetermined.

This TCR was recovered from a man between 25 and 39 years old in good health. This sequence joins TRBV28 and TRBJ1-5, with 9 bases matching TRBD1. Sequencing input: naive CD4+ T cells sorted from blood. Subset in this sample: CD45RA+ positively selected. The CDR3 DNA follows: TGTGCCACCTCGGGGACAGGGTGGCAGCCCCAGCATTTT. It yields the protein CATSGTGWQPQHF.